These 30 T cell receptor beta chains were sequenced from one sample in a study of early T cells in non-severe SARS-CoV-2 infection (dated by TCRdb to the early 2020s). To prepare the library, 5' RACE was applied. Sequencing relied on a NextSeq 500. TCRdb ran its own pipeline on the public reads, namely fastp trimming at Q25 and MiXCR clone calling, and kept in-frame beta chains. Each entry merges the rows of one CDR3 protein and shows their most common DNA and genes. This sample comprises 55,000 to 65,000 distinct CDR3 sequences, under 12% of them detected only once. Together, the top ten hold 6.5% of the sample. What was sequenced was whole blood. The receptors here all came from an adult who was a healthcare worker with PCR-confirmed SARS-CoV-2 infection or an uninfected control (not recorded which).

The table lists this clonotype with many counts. Here the CDR3 DNA reads TGTGCCAGCAGCTTTGCCACTGAAGCTTTCTTT. Its protein is CASSFATEAFF. This rearrangement joins TRBV7-9 to TRBJ1-1; D remains ambiguous. CDR3 size: 11 residues. Germline CDR1 is SEHNR and CDR2 is FQNEAQ (reference sequence). V was clipped by 3 bases and J by 4 bases, with 3 bases between them.

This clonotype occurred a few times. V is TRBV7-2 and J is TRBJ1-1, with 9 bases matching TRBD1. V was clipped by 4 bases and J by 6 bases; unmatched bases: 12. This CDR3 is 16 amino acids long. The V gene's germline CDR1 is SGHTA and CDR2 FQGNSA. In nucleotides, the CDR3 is TGTGCCAGCAGCTCCCTTTACCGGGACAGGGTGCCTGAAGCTTTCTTT. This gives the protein CASSSLYRDRVPEAFF.

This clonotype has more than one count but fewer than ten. The DNA of the CDR3 is TGCAGTGCTAGAGCCTGGACCCACCACATTCAGTACTTC. Its translation: CSARAWTHHIQYF. V usage is TRBV20-1 and J usage is TRBJ2-4; D not certain. The V end was cut by 1 base, the J end by 8 bases, with 12 bases between. The CDR3 extends over 13 amino acids. CDR1 is DFQATT, CDR2 SNEGSKA, per germline (reference sequence).

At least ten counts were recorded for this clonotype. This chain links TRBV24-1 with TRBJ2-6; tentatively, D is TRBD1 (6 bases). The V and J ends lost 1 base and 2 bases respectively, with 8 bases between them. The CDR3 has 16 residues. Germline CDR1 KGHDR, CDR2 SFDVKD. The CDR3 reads CATSDFGGTGANVLTF. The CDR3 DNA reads TGTGCCACCAGTGATTTTGGGGGCACTGGGGCCAACGTCCTGACTTTC.

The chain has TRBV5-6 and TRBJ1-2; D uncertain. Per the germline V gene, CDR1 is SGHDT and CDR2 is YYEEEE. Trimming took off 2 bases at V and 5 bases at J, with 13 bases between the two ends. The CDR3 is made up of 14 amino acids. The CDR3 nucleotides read TGTGCCAGCAGCTTAGGGCAGATACTATATGGCTACACCTTC. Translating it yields CASSLGQILYGYTF.

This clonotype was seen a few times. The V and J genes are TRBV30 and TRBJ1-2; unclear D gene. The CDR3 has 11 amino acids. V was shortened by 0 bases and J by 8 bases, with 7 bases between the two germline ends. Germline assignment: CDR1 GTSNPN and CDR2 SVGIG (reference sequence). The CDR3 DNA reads TGTGCCTGGAGTGTGCTAGACGGCTACACCTTC. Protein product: CAWSVLDGYTF. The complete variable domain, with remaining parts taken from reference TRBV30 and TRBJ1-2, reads SQTIHQWPATLVQPVGSPLSLECTVEGTSNPNLYWYRQAAGRGLQLLFYSVGIGQISSEVPQNLSASRPQDRQFILSSKKLLLSDSGFYLCAWSVLDGYTFGSGTRLTVV.

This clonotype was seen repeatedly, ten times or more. The CDR3 nucleotides are TGCGCCAGCAGCCTTAATCAGGATACGCAGTATTTT. Translating it yields CASSLNQDTQYF. The genes are TRBV5-1 and TRBJ2-3; D gene uncertain. The V gene's germline CDR1 is SGHRS and CDR2 YFSETQ. The germline V and J ends were trimmed by 4 bases and 6 bases, with 9 bases remaining between them. The CDR3 runs 12 residues.

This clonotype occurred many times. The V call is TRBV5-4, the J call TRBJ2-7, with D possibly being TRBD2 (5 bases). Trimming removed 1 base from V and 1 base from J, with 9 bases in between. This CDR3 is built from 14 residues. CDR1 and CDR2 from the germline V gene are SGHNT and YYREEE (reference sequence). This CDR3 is CASSLSRGSYEQYF. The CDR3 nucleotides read TGTGCCAGCAGCTTGAGTCGGGGTTCCTACGAGCAGTACTTC.

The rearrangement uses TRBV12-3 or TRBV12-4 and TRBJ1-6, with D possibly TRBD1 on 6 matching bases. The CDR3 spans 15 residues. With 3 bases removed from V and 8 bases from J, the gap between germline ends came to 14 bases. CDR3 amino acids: CASSFLGQTYSPLHF. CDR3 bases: TGTGCCAGCAGTTTCCTCGGACAGACATATTCACCCCTCCACTTT.

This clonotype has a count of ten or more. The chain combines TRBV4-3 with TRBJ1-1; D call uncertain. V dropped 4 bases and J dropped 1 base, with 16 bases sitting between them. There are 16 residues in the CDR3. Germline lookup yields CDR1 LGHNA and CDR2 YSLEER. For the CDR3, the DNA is TGCGCCAGCAGCCCGTCAGCCTCTCGGACGAACACTGAAGCTTTCTTT. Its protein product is CASSPSASRTNTEAFF.

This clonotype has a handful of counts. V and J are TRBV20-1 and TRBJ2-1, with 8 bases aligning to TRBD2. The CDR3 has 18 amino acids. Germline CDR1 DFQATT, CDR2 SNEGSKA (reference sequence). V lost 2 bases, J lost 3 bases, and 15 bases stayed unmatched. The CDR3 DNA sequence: TGCAGTGCTAGAAACCCCAGGGCCGCGGGAGGAATCTACAATGAGCAGTTCTTC. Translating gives CSARNPRAAGGIYNEQFF.

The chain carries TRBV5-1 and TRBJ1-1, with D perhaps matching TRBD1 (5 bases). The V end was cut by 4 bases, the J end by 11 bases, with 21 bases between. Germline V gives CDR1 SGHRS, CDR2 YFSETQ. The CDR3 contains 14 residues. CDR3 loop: CASSASQGRESAFF. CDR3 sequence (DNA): TGCGCCAGCAGCGCATCTCAGGGTCGGGAGTCCGCTTTCTTT.

CDR3 in DNA: TGTGCCAGCAGTTTCGACAGGGGGCTTTACGAGCAGTACTTC. As protein: CASSFDRGLYEQYF. The chain has TRBV12-3 or TRBV12-4 and TRBJ2-7; 10 nucleotides agree with TRBD1. This CDR3 is built from 14 residues. With V trimmed by 3 bases and J by 4 bases, 3 bases remained unmatched.

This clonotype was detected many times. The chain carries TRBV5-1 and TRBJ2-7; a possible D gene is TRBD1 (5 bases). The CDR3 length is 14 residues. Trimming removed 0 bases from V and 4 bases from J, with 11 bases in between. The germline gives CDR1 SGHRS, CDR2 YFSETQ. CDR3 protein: CASSLDTGSYEQYF. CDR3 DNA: TGCGCCAGCAGCTTGGATACAGGTTCTTACGAGCAGTACTTC.

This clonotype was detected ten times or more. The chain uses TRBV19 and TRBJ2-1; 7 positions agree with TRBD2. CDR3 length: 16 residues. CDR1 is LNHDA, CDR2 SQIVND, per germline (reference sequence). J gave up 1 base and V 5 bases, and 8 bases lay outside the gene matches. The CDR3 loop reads CASSLLRRESYNEQFF. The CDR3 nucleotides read TGTGCCAGTAGTCTCCTAAGGCGGGAGTCCTACAATGAGCAGTTCTTC.

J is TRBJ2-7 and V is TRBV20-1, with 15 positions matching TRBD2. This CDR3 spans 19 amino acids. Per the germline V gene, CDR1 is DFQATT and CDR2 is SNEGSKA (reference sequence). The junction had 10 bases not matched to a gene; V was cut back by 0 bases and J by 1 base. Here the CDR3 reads CSARESGLAGGPRSYEQYF. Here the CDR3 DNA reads TGCAGTGCTAGAGAGTCCGGACTAGCGGGAGGGCCGCGGTCCTACGAGCAGTACTTC.

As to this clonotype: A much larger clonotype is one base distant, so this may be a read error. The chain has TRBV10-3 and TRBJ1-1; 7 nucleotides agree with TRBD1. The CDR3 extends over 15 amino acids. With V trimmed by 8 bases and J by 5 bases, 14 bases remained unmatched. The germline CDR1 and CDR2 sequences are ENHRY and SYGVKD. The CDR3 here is CAISRGGGAVTEAFF. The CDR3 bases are TGTGCCATCTCCCGGGGAGGGGGCGCGGTAACTGAAGCTTTCTTT.

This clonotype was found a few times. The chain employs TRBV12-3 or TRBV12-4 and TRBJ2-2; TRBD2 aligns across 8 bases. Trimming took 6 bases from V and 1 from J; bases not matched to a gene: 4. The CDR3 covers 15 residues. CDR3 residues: CASRPSGRNTGELFF. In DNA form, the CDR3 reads TGTGCCAGCAGACCTAGCGGGCGGAACACCGGGGAGCTGTTTTTT.

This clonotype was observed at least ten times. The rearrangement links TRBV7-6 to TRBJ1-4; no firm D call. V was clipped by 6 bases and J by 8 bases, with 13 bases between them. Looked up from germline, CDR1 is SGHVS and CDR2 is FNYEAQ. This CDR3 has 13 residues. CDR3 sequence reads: CASSQLAGEKLFF. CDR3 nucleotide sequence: TGTGCCAGCAGTCAGTTGGCCGGGGAAAAACTGTTTTTT.

This chain's CDR3 is CAISEAPNYGYTF. The CDR3 coding sequence is TGTGCCATCAGTGAGGCACCGAACTATGGCTACACCTTC. This chain uses TRBV10-3 with TRBJ1-2, with D unresolved. In germline, CDR1 is ENHRY, CDR2 SYGVKD. Deletions cut 2 bases from V and 2 bases from J, with 6 bases between. This CDR3 region has 13 residues.

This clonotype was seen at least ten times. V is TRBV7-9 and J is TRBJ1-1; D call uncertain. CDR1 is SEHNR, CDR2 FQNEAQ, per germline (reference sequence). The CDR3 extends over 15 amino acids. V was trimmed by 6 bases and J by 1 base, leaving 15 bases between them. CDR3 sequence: CASSPLQFGNTEAFF. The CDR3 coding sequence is TGTGCCAGCAGTCCCCTACAGTTTGGGAACACTGAAGCTTTCTTT.

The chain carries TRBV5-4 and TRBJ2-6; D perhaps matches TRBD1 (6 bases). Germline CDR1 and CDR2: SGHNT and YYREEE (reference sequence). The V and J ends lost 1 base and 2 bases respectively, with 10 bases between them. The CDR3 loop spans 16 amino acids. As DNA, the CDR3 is TGTGCCAGCAGCTTGAGGGCAGGGGCTGGGGCCAACGTCCTGACTTTC. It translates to CASSLRAGAGANVLTF. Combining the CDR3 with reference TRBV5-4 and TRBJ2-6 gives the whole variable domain ETGVTQSPTHLIKTRGQQVTLRCSSQSGHNTVSWYQQALGQGPQFIFQYYREEENGRGNFPPRFSGLQFPNYSSELNVNALELDDSALYLCASSLRAGAGANVLTFGAGSRLTVL.

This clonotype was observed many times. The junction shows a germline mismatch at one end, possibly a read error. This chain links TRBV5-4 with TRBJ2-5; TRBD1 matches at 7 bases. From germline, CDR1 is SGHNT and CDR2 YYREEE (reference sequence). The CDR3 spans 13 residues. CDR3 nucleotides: TGCAGCCTTTCAGAGGGGGCACAAGAGACCCAGTACTTC. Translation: CSLSEGAQETQYF.

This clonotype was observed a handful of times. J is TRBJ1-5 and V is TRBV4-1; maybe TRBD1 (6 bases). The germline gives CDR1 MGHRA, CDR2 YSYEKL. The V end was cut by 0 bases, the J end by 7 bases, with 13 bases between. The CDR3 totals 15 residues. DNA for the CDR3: TGCGCCAGCAGCCAAGATTCGGGGGCTGGACAGCCCCAGCATTTT. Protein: CASSQDSGAGQPQHF.

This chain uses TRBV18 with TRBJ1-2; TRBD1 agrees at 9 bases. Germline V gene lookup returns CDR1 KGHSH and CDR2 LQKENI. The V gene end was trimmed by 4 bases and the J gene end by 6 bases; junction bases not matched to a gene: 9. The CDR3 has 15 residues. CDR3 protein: CASSRPGTGFDGYTF. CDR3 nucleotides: TGTGCCAGCTCACGTCCCGGGACAGGGTTTGATGGCTACACCTTC.

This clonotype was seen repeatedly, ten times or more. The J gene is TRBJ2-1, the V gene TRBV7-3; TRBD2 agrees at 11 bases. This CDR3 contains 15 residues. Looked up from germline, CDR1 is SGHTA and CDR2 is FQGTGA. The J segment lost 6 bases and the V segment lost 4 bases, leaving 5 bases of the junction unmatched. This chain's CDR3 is CASSSTSGTGNEQFF. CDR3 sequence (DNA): TGTGCCAGCAGCTCGACTAGCGGGACGGGCAATGAGCAGTTCTTC. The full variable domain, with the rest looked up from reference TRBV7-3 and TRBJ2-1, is GAGVSQTPSNKVTEKGKYVELRCDPISGHTALYWYRQSLGQGPEFLIYFQGTGAADDSGLPNDRFFAVRPEGSVSTLKIQRTERGDSAVYLCASSSTSGTGNEQFFGPGTRLTVL.

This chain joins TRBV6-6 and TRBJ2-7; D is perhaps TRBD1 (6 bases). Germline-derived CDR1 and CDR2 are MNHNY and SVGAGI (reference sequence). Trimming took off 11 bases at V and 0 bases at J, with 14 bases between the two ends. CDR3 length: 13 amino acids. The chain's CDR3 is CAATGLSSYEQYF. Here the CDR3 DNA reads TGTGCCGCGACAGGTCTCAGCTCCTACGAGCAGTACTTC.

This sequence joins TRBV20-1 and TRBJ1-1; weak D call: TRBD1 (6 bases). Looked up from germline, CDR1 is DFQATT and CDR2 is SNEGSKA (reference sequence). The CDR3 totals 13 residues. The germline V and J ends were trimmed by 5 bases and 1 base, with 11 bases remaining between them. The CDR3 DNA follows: TGCAGTGCTCCCGGACAGCCGAACACTGAAGCTTTCTTT. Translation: CSAPGQPNTEAFF.

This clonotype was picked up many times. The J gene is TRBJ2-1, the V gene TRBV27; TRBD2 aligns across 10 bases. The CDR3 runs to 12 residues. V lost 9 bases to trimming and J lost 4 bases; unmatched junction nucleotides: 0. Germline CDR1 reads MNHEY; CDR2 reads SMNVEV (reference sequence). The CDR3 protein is CARGLAYNEQFF. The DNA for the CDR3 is TGTGCCAGGGGACTAGCGTACAATGAGCAGTTCTTC.

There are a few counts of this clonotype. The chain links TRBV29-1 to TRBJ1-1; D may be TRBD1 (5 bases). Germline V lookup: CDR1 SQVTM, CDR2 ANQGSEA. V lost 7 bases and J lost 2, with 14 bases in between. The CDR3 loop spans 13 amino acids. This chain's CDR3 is CSASGRDNTEAFF. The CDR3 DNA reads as TGCAGCGCTAGCGGACGGGACAACACTGAAGCTTTCTTT.